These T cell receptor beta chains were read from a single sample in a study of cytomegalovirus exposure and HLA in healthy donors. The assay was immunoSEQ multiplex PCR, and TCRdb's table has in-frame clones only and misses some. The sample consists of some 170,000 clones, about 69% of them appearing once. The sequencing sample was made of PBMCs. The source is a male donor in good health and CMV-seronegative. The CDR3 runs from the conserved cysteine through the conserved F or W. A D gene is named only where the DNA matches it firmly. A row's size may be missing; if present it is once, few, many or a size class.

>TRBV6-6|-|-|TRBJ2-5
CASSSTDGKETQYF
TGTGCCAGCAGTTCTACCGACGGGAAAGAGACCCAGTACTTC
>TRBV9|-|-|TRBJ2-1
CASSVEIGTNYNEQFF
TGTGCCAGCAGCGTAGAAATAGGGACAAATTACAATGAGCAGTTCTTC
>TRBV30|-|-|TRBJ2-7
CAWSQYPYEQYF
TGTGCCTGGAGCCAGTACCCCTACGAGCAGTACTTC
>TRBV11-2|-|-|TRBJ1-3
CASSSRGTGNTIYF
TGTGCCAGCAGCTCGCGGGGTACTGGAAACACCATATATTTT
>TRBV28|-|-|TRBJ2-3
CASSFRLGFTDTQYF
TGTGCCAGCAGTTTCCGACTAGGGTTCACAGATACGCAGTATTTT
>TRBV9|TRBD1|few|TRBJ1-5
CASSPGQGGNQPQHF
TGTGCCAGCAGCCCCGGACAGGGCGGCAATCAGCCCCAGCATTTT
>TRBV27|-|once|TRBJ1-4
CASSLLSGHEKLFF
TGTGCCAGCAGTTTATTATCGGGTCATGAAAAACTGTTTTTT
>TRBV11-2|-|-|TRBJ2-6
CASSLDRFRSGANVLTF
TGTGCCAGCAGCTTAGATCGGTTCCGCTCTGGGGCCAACGTCCTGACTTTC
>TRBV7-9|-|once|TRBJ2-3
CASSLSDTQYF
TGTGCCAGCAGCTTGTCGGATACGCAGTATTTT
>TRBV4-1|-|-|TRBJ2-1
CASSLRTGNEQFF
TGCGCCAGCAGCCTTAGGACGGGGAATGAGCAGTTCTTC
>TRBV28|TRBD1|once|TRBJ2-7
CASSQTGSYEQYF
TGTGCCAGCAGCCAGACAGGGAGCTACGAGCAGTACTTC
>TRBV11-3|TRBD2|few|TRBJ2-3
CASSPRLAGADTQYF
TGTGCCAGCAGCCCCCGACTAGCGGGAGCAGATACGCAGTATTTT
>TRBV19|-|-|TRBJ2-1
CASSFGLASSYNEQFF
TGTGCCAGTAGCTTCGGACTGGCCAGCTCCTACAATGAGCAGTTCTTC
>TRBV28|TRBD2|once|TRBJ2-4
CASSLSGTTKNIQYF
TGTGCCAGCAGTTTAAGCGGGACTACCAAAAACATTCAGTACTTC
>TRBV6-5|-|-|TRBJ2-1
CASSYSSGDNEQFF
TGTGCCAGCAGTTACTCGTCAGGGGACAATGAGCAGTTCTTC
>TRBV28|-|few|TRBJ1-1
CASSRTGFTEAFF
TGTGCCAGCAGCCGCACAGGGTTCACTGAAGCTTTCTTT
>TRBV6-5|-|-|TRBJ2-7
CASSYSRGLSYEQYF
TGTGCCAGCAGTTACTCGAGAGGGCTCTCCTACGAGCAGTACTTC
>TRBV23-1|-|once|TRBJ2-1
CASSPTDRGHEQFF
TGCGCCAGCAGTCCCACCGACAGAGGCCATGAGCAGTTCTTC
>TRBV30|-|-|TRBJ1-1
CAWSPPQAPRTEAFF
TGTGCCTGGAGTCCCCCTCAGGCCCCAAGGACTGAAGCTTTCTTT
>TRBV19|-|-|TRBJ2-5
CASSMGGAQETQYF
TGTGCCAGTAGTATGGGGGGGGCCCAAGAGACCCAGTACTTC
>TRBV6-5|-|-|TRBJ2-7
CASSYSGSSGSYEQYF
TGTGCCAGCAGTTACTCGGGGTCCTCGGGGTCCTACGAGCAGTACTTC
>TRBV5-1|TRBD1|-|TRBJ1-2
CASSPGQDRFYYGYTF
TGCGCCAGCAGCCCGGGACAGGACAGGTTTTACTATGGCTACACCTTC
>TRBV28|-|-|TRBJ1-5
CASSMSPTGNQPQHF
TGTGCCAGCAGTATGTCCCCCACGGGCAATCAGCCCCAGCATTTT
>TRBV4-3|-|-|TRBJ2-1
CASRQEITVGRNEQFF
TGCGCCAGCAGACAGGAAATTACCGTAGGGAGGAATGAGCAGTTCTTC
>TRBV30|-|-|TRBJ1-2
CAWNLGGFYGYTF
TGTGCCTGGAACCTGGGGGGGTTCTATGGCTACACCTTC
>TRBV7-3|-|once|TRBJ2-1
CASSSGREYNEQFF
TGTGCCAGCAGCTCGGGAAGGGAGTACAATGAGCAGTTCTTC
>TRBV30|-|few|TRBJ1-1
CAWSVQGIAFF
TGTGCCTGGAGTGTACAGGGTATAGCTTTCTTT
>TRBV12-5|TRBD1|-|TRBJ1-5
CASGTTGEYNQPQHF
TGTGCTAGTGGTACGACAGGGGAATACAATCAGCCCCAGCATTTT
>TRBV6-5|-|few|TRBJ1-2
CASSYVARGFWYGYTF
TGTGCCAGCAGTTACGTTGCCCGCGGGTTTTGGTATGGCTACACCTTC
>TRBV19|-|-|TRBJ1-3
CASTYQGSSGNTIYF
TGTGCCAGTACCTACCAGGGTAGCTCTGGAAACACCATATATTTT
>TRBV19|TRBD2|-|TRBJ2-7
CASSIRTSGTYEQYF
TGTGCCAGTAGTATTCGGACTAGCGGGACCTACGAGCAGTACTTC
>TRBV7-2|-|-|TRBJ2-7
CASSSQGGGYEQYF
TGTGCCAGCAGCTCCCAGGGGGGTGGATACGAGCAGTACTTC
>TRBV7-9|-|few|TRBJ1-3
CASSFPGAGNTIYF
TGTGCCAGCAGCTTCCCAGGGGCTGGAAACACCATATATTTT
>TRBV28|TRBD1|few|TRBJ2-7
CASSFTGDSYEQYF
TGTGCCAGCAGTTTTACAGGGGACTCCTACGAGCAGTACTTC
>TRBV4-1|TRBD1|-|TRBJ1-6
CASSRGDRGLSSYNSPLHF
TGCGCCAGCAGCCGAGGAGACAGGGGTCTAAGCTCCTATAATTCACCCCTCCACTTT
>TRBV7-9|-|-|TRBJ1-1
CASSLKGTEAFF
TGTGCCAGCAGCTTGAAGGGGACTGAAGCTTTCTTT
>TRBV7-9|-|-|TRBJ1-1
CSSSPDTVKRTEAFF
TGTTCCAGCAGCCCCGACACCGTCAAGCGGACTGAAGCTTTCTTT
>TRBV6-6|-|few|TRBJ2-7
CASSYPGRRAYEQYF
TGTGCCAGCAGTTACCCGGGGAGGCGCGCCTACGAGCAGTACTTC
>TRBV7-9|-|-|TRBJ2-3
CASSRRTDTQYF
TGTGCCAGCAGCCGTCGCACAGATACGCAGTATTTT
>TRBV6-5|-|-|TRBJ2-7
CASSYSFTGSSYEQYF
TGTGCCAGCAGTTACTCATTTACGGGGTCCTCCTACGAGCAGTACTTC
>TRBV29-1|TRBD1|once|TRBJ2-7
CSVQTGNTYEQYF
TGCAGCGTGCAGACAGGGAACACCTACGAGCAGTACTTC
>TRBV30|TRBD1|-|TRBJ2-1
CAWATGTGNNEQFF
TGTGCCTGGGCCACCGGGACAGGGAACAATGAGCAGTTCTTC
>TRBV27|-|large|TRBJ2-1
CASAPGNNEQFF
TGTGCCAGCGCCCCGGGAAACAATGAGCAGTTCTTC